What follows is one T cell receptor beta chain and its context. It was during active infection that Seattle patients were enrolled and then longitudinally followed. Germline V lookup: CDR1 KGHSH, CDR2 LQKENI. This CDR3 is built from 11 residues. Between the trimmed V and J ends, which lost 4 bases and 8 bases, there was a span of 6 bases. Per the original data handling: Counts of nucleated cells, estimated from reference gene primer amplification, were obtained. Produced via immunoSEQ multiplex PCR; TCRdb's table is partial and in-frame only. V and J calls and clone size are given by that table; D and trimming were obtained from the DNA. This table has fewer than 350,000 clones, over 75% appearing once. The data stem from a study of blood T cell repertoires in COVID-19. Whole-study context: Some COVID-19 samples were acute and others convalescent; all came from the United States, Italy and Spain.

The chain employs TRBV18 and TRBJ2-1, with unresolved D. Sequenced sample: peripheral blood. This receptor was obtained from a woman aged 25 to 39 with COVID-19, enrolled during active disease. The CDR3 sequence is CASSLRDEQFF. The CDR3 coding sequence is TGTGCCAGCTCACTAAGAGATGAGCAGTTCTTC.